The sequence of this T cell receptor beta chain was determined in a study of control samples from healthy donors and cancer patients. The length of the CDR3 is 17 residues. Trimming took off 4 bases at V and 0 bases at J, with 19 bases between the two ends. The V gene's germline CDR1 is SGHTS and CDR2 YDEGEE. The method was immunoSEQ multiplex PCR; TCRdb's version includes in-frame clones alone and lacks a portion of them. The table records some 250,000 clones, roughly 87% of them present only once. The sequencing input was PBMCs. The sequence was obtained from a woman aged 60-75 years with lung cancer. The chain uses TRBV5-8 and TRBJ1-2; tentative D call: TRBD1 (5 bases). CDR3 DNA: TGTGCCAGCAGCCGGGACTCGGGATACGCAGCTAACTATGGCTACACCTTC. This translates into CASSRDSGYAANYGYTF. Using reference TRBV5-8 and TRBJ1-2 for the parts outside the CDR3, the full variable domain is EAGVTQSPTHLIKTRGQQATLRCSPISGHTSVYWYQQALGLGLQFLLWYDEGEERNRGNFPPRFSGRQFPNYSSELNVNALELEDSALYLCASSRDSGYAANYGYTFGSGTRLTVV.